This TCR beta chain derives from a study of cytomegalovirus exposure and HLA in healthy donors. Germline V gene data show CDR1 as KGHSH and CDR2 as LQKENI. The CDR3 is 16 residues long. The V segment lost 0 bases and the J segment 5 bases; nucleotides outside the gene matches: 5. Overall study findings and caveats: Reportedly, fewer N-insertions than the approximately 600-donor mean appeared in an Asian-associated ancestry cluster in a later analysis.

Among the donors, all were healthy bone marrow donors. A remark on this clone: Its antigen is currently unknown.

Vbeta (60) and Jbeta (13) primers were used in the PCR. In the authors' methods: Later reanalysis found roughly 80 million unique TCR beta chains, some 10 million of them shared. TCRdb keeps only in-frame clones here, not all; method: immunoSEQ multiplex PCR. The V and J calls and the clone size are those of that table, but D and trimming were determined from the DNA. The table has about 200,000 clones, 82% seen once. Material for sequencing was PBMCs. The chain combines TRBV18 with TRBJ2-7, with 12 bases lining up with TRBD2. The clonotype comes from a woman aged 40 to 50 in good health and CMV-seronegative. The CDR3: CASSPPRLAGVHEQYF. The DNA for the CDR3 is TGTGCCAGCTCACCACCGCGACTAGCGGGAGTACACGAGCAGTACTTC.